The 5 T cell receptor beta chains listed next were all sequenced from one sample in a study of cytomegalovirus exposure and HLA in healthy donors. TCRdb's copy holds only in-frame clones and misses some; the assay was immunoSEQ multiplex PCR. The sample carries 130,000 or so clones, roughly 90% recorded once. The specimen sequenced was PBMCs. The receptors here all came from a man younger than 40 in good health and CMV-seronegative.

The chain employs TRBV4-3 and TRBJ2-6; TRBD1 is a possible D gene (6 bases). The CDR3 sequence is 19 residues long. Trimming took off 0 bases at V and 4 bases at J, with 19 bases between the two ends. Germline V gene lookup returns CDR1 LGHNA and CDR2 YSLEER. CDR3 amino acids: CASSQDRVQGMEGANVLTF. DNA for the CDR3: TGCGCCAGCAGCCAAGATCGGGTACAGGGTATGGAGGGGGCCAACGTCCTGACTTTC.

The chain combines TRBV6-5 with TRBJ1-1, with TRBD1 matching 9 bases. The CDR3 spans 16 residues. Trimming cost V 2 bases and J 3 bases; bases outside gene matches: 7. Germline assignment: CDR1 MNHEY and CDR2 SVGAGI. This CDR3 is CASSYGGQGWHTEAFF. DNA for the CDR3: TGTGCCAGCAGTTACGGGGGACAGGGATGGCACACTGAAGCTTTCTTT.

The rearrangement links TRBV13 to TRBJ1-6, with D maybe TRBD1 (5 bases). This CDR3 is built from 16 residues. The germline V gene encodes CDR1 PRHDT and CDR2 FYEKMQ (reference sequence). V was trimmed by 0 bases and J by 9 bases, leaving 15 bases between them. CDR3 region: CASSLGSGLRSSPLHF. The CDR3 DNA follows: TGTGCCAGCAGCTTAGGGTCGGGACTGCGCAGTTCACCCCTCCACTTT.

CDR3 coding DNA: TGTGCCAGCAGCCCCCCCCGTCCGACTGAAGCTTTCTTT. Its translation: CASSPPRPTEAFF. This rearrangement joins TRBV28 to TRBJ1-1; D is unclear. CDR3 length equals 13 residues. Germline V gene lookup returns CDR1 MDHEN and CDR2 SYDVKM. Trimming pared 6 bases from V and 5 bases from J, leaving 13 bases between.

This clone was seen once. The V call is TRBV19, the J call TRBJ2-4; D perhaps matches TRBD1 (5 bases). This CDR3 comprises 15 residues. Germline V CDR1 and CDR2: LNHDA, SQIVND (reference sequence). V shed 6 bases and J shed 0 bases, with 12 bases lying between them. The CDR3 region is CASSPRQLAKNIQYF. The DNA for the CDR3 is TGTGCCAGTAGCCCCCGACAGTTAGCCAAAAACATTCAGTACTTC.